A single sample gave rise to the 22 T cell receptor beta chains below, sequenced in a study of OX40 agonist ivuxolimab in advanced cancers. The data were produced by immunoSEQ multiplex PCR, yet TCRdb's version contains in-frame clones alone and is incomplete. The sample carries approximately 22,000 clones, more than 65% recorded once. The sample was CD4+ or CD8+ T cells sorted from blood, taken in a trial of the OX40 agonist ivuxolimab. These receptors were collected from an adult with an advanced solid tumor such as melanoma, head and neck, liver or kidney cancer.

The rearrangement uses TRBV6-5 and TRBJ1-6, with unresolved D. Trimming stripped 2 bases from V and 4 bases from J, with 9 bases between. Per germline, CDR1 MNHEY and CDR2 SVGAGI. The CDR3 is made up of 15 amino acids. Here the CDR3 DNA reads TGTGCCAGCAGTTACGATACGACTTATAATTCACCCCTCCACTTT. Its protein product is CASSYDTTYNSPLHF.

This chain uses TRBV10-1 with TRBJ2-7; the D is unclear. Germline lookup yields CDR1 WNHNN and CDR2 SYGVQD (reference sequence). V was trimmed by 0 bases and J by 7 bases, leaving 13 bases between them. This CDR3 is 14 amino acids long. In nucleotides, the CDR3 is TGCGCCAGCAGTGAGTCCGGCCGCACGGAAGAGCAGTACTTC. Protein product: CASSESGRTEEQYF.

CDR3 sequence: CASSEANGYEQYF. CDR3 nucleotide sequence: TGTGCCAGCAGTGAAGCGAACGGCTACGAGCAGTACTTC. The V call is TRBV6-5, the J call TRBJ2-7; no reliable D call. V was clipped by 5 bases and J by 3 bases, with 11 bases between them. This CDR3 has 13 residues. CDR1 and CDR2 from the germline V gene are MNHEY and SVGAGI.

J is TRBJ1-2 and V is TRBV18; D perhaps matches TRBD1 (5 bases). The CDR3 consists of 14 residues. Germline CDR1 is KGHSH and CDR2 is LQKENI. With 3 bases removed from V and 0 bases from J, the gap between germline ends came to 8 bases. The CDR3 coding sequence is TGTGCCAGCTCACCCGGGGGGTCTAACTATGGCTACACCTTC. It specifies CASSPGGSNYGYTF.

The chain links TRBV15 to TRBJ2-1; TRBD2 is a possible D gene (6 bases). The CDR3 is 16 residues long. Germline CDR1 reads LNHNV; CDR2 reads YYDKDF (reference sequence). Trimming pared 0 bases from V and 1 base from J, leaving 10 bases between. The CDR3 DNA is TGTGCCACCAGCAGAGATCCCGGGGGTTCCTACAATGAGCAGTTCTTC. Translation gives CATSRDPGGSYNEQFF.

The rearrangement uses TRBV11-2 and TRBJ1-1; perhaps TRBD1 as D (5 bases). Trimming shortened V by 5 bases and J by 0 bases, and 13 bases separated the two germline ends. This CDR3 comprises 15 residues. CDR1 SGHAT and CDR2 FQNNGV come from the germline V gene. In DNA, the CDR3 is TGTGCCAGCAGCCTAATAACGGGGGTGAACACTGAAGCTTTCTTT. Amino acids: CASSLITGVNTEAFF.

The chain combines TRBV7-9 with TRBJ2-1, with D perhaps TRBD1 or TRBD2 (5 bases each). The CDR3 consists of 15 residues. Between the trimmed V and J ends, which lost 3 bases and 4 bases, there was a span of 13 bases. Looked up from germline, CDR1 is SEHNR and CDR2 is FQNEAQ (reference sequence). CDR3 amino acids: CASSLITGRYNEQFF. CDR3 coding DNA: TGTGCCAGCAGCTTGATAACGGGGCGGTACAATGAGCAGTTCTTC.

The chain carries TRBV6-6 and TRBJ1-1, with D maybe TRBD1 (6 bases). The V gene lost 0 bases and the J gene lost 1 base, with 9 bases spanning the gap. Germline assignment: CDR1 MNHNY and CDR2 SVGAGI (reference sequence). The CDR3 loop spans 15 amino acids. DNA of the CDR3: TGTGCCAGCAGTTACTCGAAGGGGGGGAACACTGAAGCTTTCTTT. Translating it yields CASSYSKGGNTEAFF.

CDR3 coding DNA: TGCGCCAGCAGCCACACTGGGACAGACTATGGCTACACCTTC. Residues: CASSHTGTDYGYTF. The chain joins TRBV4-1 to TRBJ1-2; 7 nucleotides line up with TRBD1. The J segment lost 3 bases and the V segment lost 3 bases, leaving 4 bases of the junction unmatched. From germline, CDR1 is MGHRA and CDR2 YSYEKL. This CDR3 is 14 amino acids long.

The CDR3 sequence is CASGGSEQYF. Here the CDR3 DNA reads TGTGCCTCCGGAGGGAGCGAGCAGTACTTC. The chain recombines TRBV30 with TRBJ2-7; perhaps TRBD2 as D (6 bases). The V gene's germline CDR1 is GTSNPN and CDR2 SVGIG (reference sequence). CDR3 length: 10 residues. V was cut by 7 bases and J by 6 bases, with 10 bases left in between.

The rearrangement links TRBV5-8 to TRBJ2-3; 8 bases are a match to TRBD1. The germline V gene has CDR1 SGHTS and CDR2 YDEGEE. V was clipped by 1 base and J by 0 bases; unmatched bases: 7. CDR3 size: 17 residues. CDR3 in amino acids: CASSLMDRAPSTDTQYF. CDR3 nucleotide sequence: TGTGCCAGCAGCTTGATGGACAGGGCCCCTAGCACAGATACGCAGTATTTT.

The V and J genes are TRBV7-8 and TRBJ1-5; D not certain. The V end was cut by 3 bases, the J end by 4 bases, with 4 bases between. Germline V lookup: CDR1 SGHVS, CDR2 FQNEAQ. The CDR3 is 12 amino acids. CDR3 sequence reads: CASSFDNQPQHF. DNA for the CDR3: TGTGCCAGCAGCTTCGATAATCAGCCCCAGCATTTT.

This clone was picked up a small number of times. The chain uses TRBV2 and TRBJ1-5, with D possibly being TRBD1 (5 bases). The germline gives CDR1 SNHLY, CDR2 FYNNEI. CDR3 length: 12 amino acids. The germline V and J ends were trimmed by 6 bases and 4 bases, with 7 bases remaining between them. The CDR3 loop is CASSWGNQPQHF. In nucleotides, the CDR3 is TGTGCCAGCAGCTGGGGGAATCAGCCCCAGCATTTT.

CDR3: CAWGTPEVNTEAFF. CDR3 DNA: TGTGCCTGGGGGACTCCAGAGGTGAACACTGAAGCTTTCTTT. The V call is TRBV30, the J call TRBJ1-1; maybe TRBD1 (5 bases). With 5 bases removed from V and 0 bases from J, the gap between germline ends came to 13 bases. This CDR3 is built from 14 residues. CDR1 is GTSNPN, CDR2 SVGIG, per germline (reference sequence).

In this sample, this clone turned up once. The chain uses TRBV6-5 and TRBJ1-2; D is ambiguous. V lost 6 bases and J 0 bases, leaving 14 bases between the germline ends. Germline loops: CDR1 MNHEY, CDR2 SVGAGI. The CDR3 runs 15 residues. In nucleotides, the CDR3 is TGTGCCAGCAGCCTCGGGCGCCGTACTAACTATGGCTACACCTTC. Encoded protein: CASSLGRRTNYGYTF.

The rearrangement links TRBV5-1 to TRBJ1-2; weak D call: TRBD1 (5 bases). From germline, CDR1 is SGHRS and CDR2 YFSETQ. V was cut by 4 bases and J by 8 bases, with 21 bases left in between. The CDR3 length is 15 residues. This chain's CDR3 is CASSPALGESKGYTF. CDR3 nucleotides: TGCGCCAGCAGCCCGGCCTTAGGGGAAAGTAAGGGCTACACCTTC.

The chain recombines TRBV5-1 with TRBJ2-5, with 8 bases fitting TRBD2. Germline loops: CDR1 SGHRS, CDR2 YFSETQ. The CDR3 length is 18 residues. V was pared by 6 bases and J by 0 bases, with 16 bases of the junction left unmatched. The CDR3 region is CASTWGRGISGDQETQYF. CDR3 DNA: TGCGCCAGCACTTGGGGACGTGGGATTAGCGGGGACCAAGAGACCCAGTACTTC.

This clone was recorded only once. This chain uses TRBV27 with TRBJ1-3; D unclear. In germline, CDR1 is MNHEY, CDR2 SMNVEV (reference sequence). There are 13 residues in the CDR3. Trimming left V 6 bases short and J 8 bases short, with 14 bases between. The CDR3 nucleotides are TGTGCCAGCAGGCGCACTGGGTCGGACACCATATATTTT. It translates to CASRRTGSDTIYF.

This rearrangement joins TRBV7-3 to TRBJ1-1; no firm D call. This CDR3 is 14 amino acids long. The V end was cut by 6 bases, the J end by 1 base, with 12 bases between. CDR1 and CDR2 from the germline V gene are SGHTA and FQGTGA. This chain's CDR3 is CASSLGRGNTEAFF. The CDR3 DNA is TGTGCCAGCAGTCTTGGACGGGGGAACACTGAAGCTTTCTTT.

The V gene is TRBV10-2, the J gene TRBJ1-1; 9 bases are a match to TRBD1. Germline V gene lookup returns CDR1 WSHSY and CDR2 SAAADI. CDR3 length equals 15 residues. Trimming removed 4 bases from V and 3 bases from J; junction bases left unmatched: 6. The CDR3, as DNA: TGCGCCAGCAGTGGGGGGGGACAGGGCGACACTGAAGCTTTCTTT. Residues: CASSGGGQGDTEAFF.

CDR3 protein: CASSGGEHGYTF. In DNA, the CDR3 is TGTGCCAGCAGCGGGGGGGAGCATGGCTACACCTTC. The chain employs TRBV5-5 and TRBJ1-2; a weak D match, TRBD1 (5 bases). CDR3 size: 12 residues. Between the trimmed V and J ends, which lost 4 bases and 6 bases, there was a span of 10 bases. CDR1 is SGHKS and CDR2 is YYEKEE in the germline V gene (reference sequence).

This chain uses TRBV10-3 with TRBJ2-7; TRBD2 matches 9 bases. Losses at the gene ends were 6 bases for V and 1 base for J; bases not matched to a gene: 10. CDR1 ENHRY and CDR2 SYGVKD come from the germline V gene. The CDR3 is made up of 16 amino acids. As DNA, the CDR3 is TGTGCCATCAGGCCCGGGGGGCGGGAGGGTTCCTACGAGCAGTACTTC. It encodes CAIRPGGREGSYEQYF.